Listed below are T cell receptor beta chains from one sample, sequenced in a study of cytomegalovirus exposure and HLA in healthy donors. The repertoire was sequenced with immunoSEQ multiplex PCR; TCRdb's copy has only in-frame clones and lacks some. The sample contains about 54,000 clones, approximately 82% of which appear only once. Sequences were obtained from PBMCs. These receptors came from a woman aged 18-29 years in good health and CMV-seronegative. The CDR3 runs from the conserved cysteine through the conserved F or W. A D gene is named only where the DNA matches it firmly. Only part of the rows carry a size: once, few, many, or a class if the clone is expanded.

d_call | j_call | clone_size | v_call | cdr3_aa | cdr3_nt
TRBD2 | TRBJ2-3 | few | TRBV10-1 | CASSRGTSGADTQYF | TGCGCCAGCAGCCGCGGGACTAGCGGGGCAGATACGCAGTATTTT
TRBD1 | TRBJ1-1 | - | TRBV28 | CASSSGGRSTEAFF | TGTGCCAGCAGTTCAGGGGGCAGGAGCACTGAAGCTTTCTTT
TRBD1 | TRBJ1-1 | few | TRBV7-2 | CASSSGQGYTEAFF | TGTGCCAGCAGCTCAGGACAGGGTTACACTGAAGCTTTCTTT
- | TRBJ2-1 | - | TRBV1 | CTSSHPLASEQFF | TGCACCAGCAGCCACCCCCTAGCCTCAGAGCAGTTCTTC
- | TRBJ1-1 | - | TRBV9 | CASSLQRNTEAFF | TGTGCCAGCAGCTTACAGAGAAACACTGAAGCTTTCTTT
- | TRBJ2-5 | - | TRBV5-1 | CASSFQGQETQYF | TGCGCCAGCAGCTTTCAGGGCCAAGAGACCCAGTACTTC
- | TRBJ1-1 | once | TRBV27 | CASSLSPNTEAFF | TGTGCCAGCAGTTTGAGCCCGAACACTGAAGCTTTCTTT
- | TRBJ1-4 | - | TRBV6-1 | CASSGLIPATNEKLFF | TGTGCCAGCAGTGGACTAATACCTGCAACTAATGAAAAACTGTTTTTT
TRBD1 | TRBJ2-5 | - | TRBV27 | CASSAKTSGQGTETQYF | TGTGCCAGCAGTGCCAAGACGTCGGGACAGGGCACCGAGACCCAGTACTTC
TRBD1 | TRBJ1-5 | - | TRBV18 | CASSPGDRAPAQHF | TGTGCCAGCTCACCAGGGGACAGGGCTCCGGCCCAGCATTTT
TRBD2 | TRBJ2-7 | - | TRBV27 | CASSPGTSGYEQYF | TGTGCCAGCAGCCCCGGGACTAGCGGATACGAGCAGTACTTC
TRBD1 | TRBJ1-1 | - | TRBV18 | CASSPLGQGKGTEAFF | TGTGCCAGCTCACCACTGGGACAGGGAAAGGGCACTGAAGCTTTCTTT
- | TRBJ2-5 | few | TRBV5-1 | CASSVARLGETQYF | TGCGCCAGCAGCGTCGCTAGGCTAGGAGAGACCCAGTACTTC
TRBD2 | TRBJ2-2 | - | TRBV7-6 | CASSPRATSETANTGELFF | TGTGCCAGCAGCCCGAGGGCGACTAGCGAGACCGCGAACACCGGGGAGCTGTTTTTT
TRBD2 | TRBJ2-1 | - | TRBV28 | CASSLSWTSGYNKQFF | TGTGCCAGCAGTTTATCGTGGACTAGCGGCTACAATAAGCAGTTCTTC
TRBD1 | TRBJ2-3 | - | TRBV5-1 | CASSYSGTGGGTDTQYF | TGCGCCAGCAGCTATTCCGGGACAGGGGGCGGAACAGATACGCAGTATTTT
- | TRBJ1-2 | - | TRBV29-1 | CSVELGVGGYTF | TGCAGCGTTGAACTCGGGGTGGGTGGCTACACCTTC
TRBD1 | TRBJ2-5 | - | TRBV6-1 | CASRGTGEVETQYF | TGTGCCAGCAGGGGGACAGGGGAAGTAGAGACCCAGTACTTC
TRBD2 | TRBJ2-1 | once | TRBV7-9 | CASSATSGGSYNEQFF | TGTGCCAGCAGCGCTACTAGCGGAGGCTCCTACAATGAGCAGTTCTTC
- | TRBJ2-1 | - | TRBV7-9 | CASSSLSGVEQFF | TGTGCCAGCAGCTCATTGTCCGGAGTTGAGCAGTTCTTC
TRBD1 | TRBJ2-2 | - | TRBV7-6 | CASSLGQDPTIGELFF | TGTGCCAGCAGCCTCGGACAGGACCCCACGATCGGGGAGCTGTTTTTT
TRBD1 | TRBJ2-7 | - | TRBV10-3 | CAILPETGPSYEQYF | TGTGCCATCCTCCCGGAGACAGGGCCCTCCTACGAGCAGTACTTC
- | TRBJ1-4 | - | TRBV6-6 | CASIPGQNEKLFF | TGTGCCAGCATTCCCGGACAGAATGAAAAACTGTTTTTT
- | TRBJ2-7 | - | TRBV27 | CASSEALEAPYEQYF | TGTGCCAGCAGTGAAGCGCTGGAGGCCCCCTACGAGCAGTACTTC
TRBD2 | TRBJ2-1 | - | TRBV10-3 | CAISEGRELSEQFF | TGTGCCATCAGTGAGGGGCGGGAGCTAAGTGAGCAGTTCTTC
TRBD2 | TRBJ2-7 | few | TRBV28 | CASSLYPSGSYEQYF | TGTGCCAGCAGTTTGTACCCTAGCGGGAGTTACGAGCAGTACTTC
TRBD1 | TRBJ2-5 | - | TRBV27 | CASSRPGTEKETQYF | TGTGCCAGCAGTCGCCCGGGGACAGAAAAAGAGACCCAGTACTTC
- | TRBJ2-4 | few | TRBV6-1 | CASSEELAKNIQYF | TGTGCCAGCAGTGAAGAACTAGCCAAAAACATTCAGTACTTC
- | TRBJ1-1 | - | TRBV7-9 | CASSLTVGGTEAFF | TGTGCCAGCAGCTTAACGGTAGGAGGAACTGAAGCTTTCTTT
TRBD2 | TRBJ2-7 | - | TRBV27 | CASRPSGSYEQYF | TGTGCCAGCAGGCCTAGCGGTTCCTACGAGCAGTACTTC
TRBD1 | TRBJ2-4 | once | TRBV27 | CASSLQGAWDSQYF | TGTGCCAGCAGTTTACAGGGGGCCTGGGACAGTCAGTACTTC
- | TRBJ2-7 | once | TRBV5-1 | CASSSLQGYEQYF | TGCGCCAGCAGCTCTTTACAGGGTTACGAGCAGTACTTC
TRBD2 | TRBJ2-1 | - | TRBV12-5 | CASGSRGGVGVYNEQFF | TGTGCTAGTGGTTCCCGCGGGGGGGTAGGGGTTTACAATGAGCAGTTCTTC
TRBD2 | TRBJ2-3 | - | TRBV10-1 | CASSELAGAIDTQYF | TGCGCCAGCAGTGAGCTAGCGGGAGCGATAGATACGCAGTATTTT
TRBD1 | TRBJ1-1 | - | TRBV28 | CASRGGGQAGTEAFF | TGTGCCAGCAGGGGCGGAGGACAGGCGGGAACTGAAGCTTTCTTT
TRBD1 | TRBJ2-7 | - | TRBV27 | CASSFTGAGQQYF | TGTGCCAGCAGTTTTACAGGGGCCGGACAGCAGTACTTC